This note documents a single T cell receptor (beta chain) sequence. The antigen is undetermined. The CDR3 runs 12 residues. V lost 10 bases and J 1 base, leaving 9 bases between the germline ends. CDR1 is SGHVS, CDR2 FNYEAQ, per germline. This sample is part of a study of T cell repertoires in cytomegalovirus infection. Regarding the study as a whole: In two of eight donors, the top clonotype was HLA-C-restricted CMV-specific. Cumulative public TCR beta family frequency identified CMV carriers with the relevant HLA.

TCRdb re-called the reads through MiXCR, storing one row per CDR3 protein. Among some 920,000 distinct CDR3 sequences listed, approximately 31% were seen once. This receptor was obtained from a human donor in good health (CMV status not recorded). Some clones in this sample may be carry-over from other donors' samples. The sequences come from cultured CD8+ T cells from PBMCs, collected from culture after CMV antigen stimulation. The chain combines TRBV7-6 with TRBJ2-3; D is undetermined. CDR3 DNA sequence: TGTGCCAACACACCGGGCACAGATACGCAGTATTTT. Translated: CANTPGTDTQYF.